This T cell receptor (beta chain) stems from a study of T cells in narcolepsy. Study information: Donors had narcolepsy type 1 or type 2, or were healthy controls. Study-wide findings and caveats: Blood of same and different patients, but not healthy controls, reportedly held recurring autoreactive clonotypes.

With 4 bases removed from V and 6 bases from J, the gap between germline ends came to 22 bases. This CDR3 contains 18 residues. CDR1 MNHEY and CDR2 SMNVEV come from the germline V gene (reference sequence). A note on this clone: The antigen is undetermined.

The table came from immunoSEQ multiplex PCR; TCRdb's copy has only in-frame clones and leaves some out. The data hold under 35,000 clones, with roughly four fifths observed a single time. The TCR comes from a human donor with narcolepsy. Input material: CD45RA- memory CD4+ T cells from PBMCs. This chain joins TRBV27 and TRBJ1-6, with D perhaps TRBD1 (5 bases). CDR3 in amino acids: CASSSTLSGFTGNSPLHF. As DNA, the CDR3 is TGTGCCAGCAGTTCGACGTTATCAGGGTTCACGGGTAATTCACCCCTCCACTTT.